What follows describes a single TCR beta chain. V was pared by 6 bases and J by 4 bases, with 3 bases of the junction left unmatched. Germline V gene lookup returns CDR1 LNHDA and CDR2 SQIVND (reference sequence). The CDR3 is 13 amino acids. This entry comes from a study of T cell repertoires in cytomegalovirus infection. TCRdb analysed the reads with MiXCR anew, one entry per CDR3 protein. There are more than 650,000 distinct CDR3 sequences in the sample; 35% occur only once, and under 3% lies in the top ten. The sequencing input was PBMCs. The chain has TRBV19 and TRBJ2-1; 7 bases fit TRBD2. This TCR was sampled from a human donor in good health (CMV status not recorded). Some clones in this sample may be carry-over from other donors' samples. The CDR3 protein is CASRRGGYNEQFF. CDR3 nucleotides: TGTGCCAGTAGGCGCGGGGGATACAATGAGCAGTTCTTC.